This T cell receptor beta chain stems from a study of patients and donors after allogeneic stem cell transplantation. Germline V gene sequence: CDR1 LNHNV, CDR2 YYDKDF (reference sequence). The CDR3 length is 16 residues. Between the trimmed V and J ends, which lost 4 bases and 0 bases, there was a span of 12 bases. This clonotype was seen repeatedly, ten times or more. TCRdb re-called the RT-PCR reads with MiXCR, one entry per CDR3 protein. This table has roughly 880,000 distinct CDR3 sequences, approximately 18% appearing once. The chain combines TRBV15 with TRBJ2-2, with a weak D call TRBD2 (6 bases). Sequences were obtained from blood, either unsorted or a sorted T cell fraction (not recorded which). The clonotype originates from a human donor who was either an allogeneic HSCT recipient or a stem cell or donor lymphocyte infusion donor (not recorded which). It is not recorded whose cells these are; they may come from a transplant donor. CDR3 nucleotide sequence: TGTGCCACCAGCACTTTGGCGGGGACGAACACCGGGGAGCTGTTTTTT. Encoded protein: CATSTLAGTNTGELFF. Looking up the rest from reference TRBV15 and TRBJ2-2 gives the full variable domain: DAMVIQNPRYQVTQFGKPVTLSCSQTLNHNVMYWYQQKSSQAPKLLFHYYDKDFNNEADTPDNFQSRRPNTSFCFLDIRSPGLGDTAMYLCATSTLAGTNTGELFFGEGSRLTVL.